The clone carrying this TCR beta chain was counted only a few times. The antigen is unknown. A much larger clone lies a single base off, so this may be a read error. The record originates from a study of blood T cells in healthy people across ages. Whole-study findings and limits: Strong correlation existed between TCR beta diversity and naive T cell percentage.

It was approximately 10 milliliters of peripheral blood that were drawn from each donor. The V gene's germline CDR1 is MRHNA and CDR2 SNTAGT. The V segment lost 6 bases and the J segment 13 bases; nucleotides outside the gene matches: 18. This CDR3 comprises 16 residues. The authors ran a second PCR of about 6 to 11 cycles using a sample-barcoded 5' primer and a J-beta primer mix. Each cDNA molecule, via a template-switch adaptor with 12 random nucleotides, was tagged. One entry per CDR3 protein, called by TCRdb with MiXCR from the 5' RACE reads. The sample includes about 1,800,000 distinct CDR3 sequences, 28% of them seen just once.

The sequenced material came from blood. V and J are TRBV6-4 and TRBJ2-4; 10 bases are shared with TRBD1. The clonotype was recovered from a woman under 40 in good health. CDR3 amino acids: CASSPPGTGEDNEQYF. The CDR3 DNA sequence: TGTGCCAGCAGCCCCCCGGGGACAGGGGAAGACAATGAGCAGTACTTC.